The 21 T cell receptor beta chains listed next were all sequenced from one sample in a study of T and B cells in COVID-19 patients. Multiplex PCR with BIOMED2 TRB-A/B primer pools amplified TRB rearrangements. TCRdb reprocessed the multiplex PCR reads with MiXCR, giving one entry per CDR3 protein. The sample has some 10,000 distinct CDR3 sequences, around 33% seen once. From blood, about 240-500 ng of genomic DNA served as TRB template. The source material was blood. The receptors shown here come from a human donor with active COVID-19.

This rearrangement joins TRBV28 to TRBJ2-7; D is perhaps TRBD2 (7 bases). Germline loops: CDR1 MDHEN, CDR2 SYDVKM. The V end lost 6 bases, the J end lost 3 bases, and 12 bases lay between the germline ends. The CDR3 is 13 amino acids. The CDR3 sequence is CASSAGAVYEQYF. CDR3 nucleotide sequence: TGTGCCAGCAGCGCGGGGGCGGTCTACGAGCAGTACTTC.

The chain joins TRBV7-9 to TRBJ1-5; D possibly corresponds to TRBD1 (5 bases). V lost 6 bases, J lost 2 bases, and 14 bases lay in between. CDR3 length equals 15 residues. Germline CDR1 is SEHNR and CDR2 is FQNEAQ (reference sequence). This CDR3 reads CASSSSGTGNQPQHF. The DNA for the CDR3 is TGTGCCAGCAGTTCCTCCGGGACGGGCAATCAGCCCCAGCATTTT.

This clonotype is judged medium-sized. This sequence joins TRBV6-5 and TRBJ2-7; D is ambiguous. The germline V gene has CDR1 MNHEY and CDR2 SVGAGI. The length of the CDR3 is 14 residues. The germline V and J ends were trimmed by 2 bases and 3 bases, with 11 bases remaining between them. The CDR3 loop is CASSYMAARYEQYF. The DNA for the CDR3 is TGTGCCAGCAGTTACATGGCAGCCCGCTACGAGCAGTACTTC.

This sequence joins TRBV28 and TRBJ1-5; D possibly corresponds to TRBD1 (6 bases). The CDR3 extends over 14 amino acids. V was trimmed by 2 bases and J by 7 bases, leaving 12 bases between them. CDR1 MDHEN and CDR2 SYDVKM come from the germline V gene. The CDR3 coding sequence is TGTGCCAGCAGTTTAACTACAGGGCTGCAGCCCCAGCATTTT. Translated: CASSLTTGLQPQHF.

V gene TRBV20-1 combines with J gene TRBJ1-4, with 7 bases matching TRBD1. The CDR3 spans 14 residues. J was trimmed by 4 bases and V by 5 bases; bases with no gene match: 7. CDR1 and CDR2 from the germline V gene are DFQATT and SNEGSKA (reference sequence). CDR3 residues: CSAPPRDSNEKLFF. CDR3 nucleotides: TGCAGTGCTCCTCCCCGGGACAGTAATGAAAAACTGTTTTTT.

Within the sample, this clonotype is medium-sized. The chain recombines TRBV29-1 with TRBJ1-2; D remains ambiguous. Germline CDR1 is SQVTM and CDR2 is ANQGSEA. V gave up 0 bases and J gave up 5 bases, with 10 bases separating them. This CDR3 has 13 residues. The CDR3 here is CSVEDRALYGYTF. The CDR3 nucleotides are TGCAGCGTTGAAGATCGGGCCCTGTATGGCTACACCTTC.

This clonotype came up a few times. The V and J genes are TRBV6-5 and TRBJ2-1; possibly TRBD1 for D (6 bases). V was cut by 6 bases and J by 10 bases, with 7 bases left in between. The CDR3 loop spans 10 amino acids. CDR1 and CDR2 from the germline V gene are MNHEY and SVGAGI. DNA for the CDR3: TGTGCCAGCAGGGACAGCGAGCAGTTCTTC. Amino acid sequence: CASRDSEQFF.

The rearrangement links TRBV18 to TRBJ2-3; TRBD1 is a possible D gene (6 bases). Germline V gives CDR1 KGHSH, CDR2 LQKENI. CDR3 length: 14 amino acids. Trimming shortened V by 5 bases and J by 0 bases, and 9 bases separated the two germline ends. The CDR3: CASSSDSSTDTQYF. The DNA of the CDR3 is TGTGCCAGCTCATCGGACAGTAGCACAGATACGCAGTATTTT.

The chain carries TRBV10-3 and TRBJ1-1, with 9 nucleotides matching TRBD1. This CDR3 comprises 12 residues. J lost 4 bases, V lost 7 bases, and 1 base had no gene match. Germline loops: CDR1 ENHRY, CDR2 SYGVKD. CDR3 sequence: CAIKDRGTEAFF. CDR3 DNA: TGTGCCATCAAGGACAGGGGCACTGAAGCTTTCTTT.

This clonotype has a handful of counts. This chain joins TRBV10-3 and TRBJ2-3; 7 positions agree with TRBD2. V lost 6 bases to trimming and J lost 2 bases; unmatched junction nucleotides: 5. CDR3 size: 14 residues. Germline values: CDR1 ENHRY, CDR2 SYGVKD. The CDR3 DNA is TGTGCCATCAGCTCCGGGAGGACCACAGATACGCAGTATTTT. Translating gives CAISSGRTTDTQYF.

V is TRBV6-4 and J is TRBJ2-7; 9 bases agree with TRBD2. This CDR3 has 15 residues. Germline values: CDR1 MRHNA, CDR2 SNTAGT. The J segment lost 3 bases and the V segment lost 8 bases, leaving 11 bases of the junction unmatched. This CDR3 reads CASFGASGGLYEQYF. The CDR3 region has the DNA TGTGCCAGCTTTGGAGCGAGCGGGGGGCTCTACGAGCAGTACTTC.

This clonotype was found a few times. The chain recombines TRBV7-9 with TRBJ2-7; tentatively, D is TRBD2 (6 bases). The CDR3 is 12 residues long. Trimming stripped 5 bases from V and 7 bases from J, with 12 bases between. The germline V gene encodes CDR1 SEHNR and CDR2 FQNEAQ (reference sequence). Written as DNA, the CDR3 is TGTGCCAGCAGCCCGACCGGAGGGGAGCAGTACTTC. It translates to CASSPTGGEQYF. Full variable domain (rest looked up from reference TRBV7-9 and TRBJ2-7): DTGVSQNPRHKITKRGQNVTFRCDPISEHNRLYWYRQTLGQGPEFLTYFQNEAQLEKSRLLSDRFSAERPKGSFSTLEIQRTEQGDSAMYLCASSPTGGEQYFGPGTRLTVT.

This sequence joins TRBV6-2 or TRBV6-3 and TRBJ1-1, with D perhaps TRBD1 (5 bases). The CDR3 runs to 12 residues. In germline, CDR1 is MNHEY, CDR2 SVGEGT. The ends were cut back, 11 bases at V and 4 bases at J, with 14 bases in the middle. The CDR3 DNA follows: TGTGCCGGCCAGGGACGGTTCACTGAAGCTTTCTTT. Amino acids: CAGQGRFTEAFF.

J is TRBJ1-3 and V is TRBV18; unclear D gene. Trimming took 2 bases from V and 0 from J, leaving 8 bases between them. CDR1 KGHSH and CDR2 LQKENI come from the germline V gene. CDR3 length: 15 residues. The CDR3 sequence: CASSPAESSGNTIYF. CDR3 nucleotide sequence: TGTGCCAGCTCACCAGCAGAAAGCTCTGGAAACACCATATATTTT.

The chain uses TRBV7-2 and TRBJ1-5, with unresolved D. Trimming removed 2 bases at V and 3 bases at J, with 8 bases between. Germline assignment: CDR1 SGHTA and CDR2 FQGNSA. The CDR3 consists of 14 residues. CDR3 sequence (DNA): TGTGCCAGCAGCTTAACGCGGGCCAATCAGCCCCAGCATTTT. Encoded protein: CASSLTRANQPQHF.

This clonotype was seen a handful of times. The J gene is TRBJ2-1, the V gene TRBV20-1; D is uncertain. CDR1 and CDR2 (germline): DFQATT, SNEGSKA (reference sequence). V lost 4 bases, J lost 0 bases, and 10 bases lay in between. The CDR3 covers 14 residues. CDR3 DNA: TGCAGTGCTAATGACCGGCGCTCCTACAATGAGCAGTTCTTC. Translation: CSANDRRSYNEQFF.

This clonotype ranks as medium-sized (0.01 to 0.1%). The DNA for the CDR3 is TGTGCCAGCAGTTCCCCCCGTGGGCTTACCTACGAGCAGTACTTC. Translation gives CASSSPRGLTYEQYF. This sequence joins TRBV27 and TRBJ2-7; D is uncertain. V was clipped by 4 bases and J by 2 bases, with 15 bases between them. Germline V gives CDR1 MNHEY, CDR2 SMNVEV (reference sequence). This CDR3 contains 15 residues.

The rearrangement uses TRBV29-1 and TRBJ2-7; maybe TRBD2 (6 bases). The CDR3 covers 12 residues. Germline lookup yields CDR1 SQVTM and CDR2 ANQGSEA. V was shortened by 1 base and J by 2 bases, with 6 bases between the two germline ends. The CDR3 spells CSVEAGAYEQYF. Here the CDR3 DNA reads TGCAGCGTTGAAGCGGGGGCCTACGAGCAGTACTTC.

This clonotype was found a few times. This sequence joins TRBV10-3 and TRBJ2-7, with a possible D match to TRBD1 (6 bases). Germline assignment: CDR1 ENHRY and CDR2 SYGVKD. V gave up 10 bases and J gave up 6 bases, with 13 bases separating them. This CDR3 contains 11 residues. The CDR3 bases are TGTGCCACGACTCAGGGGTTCGAGCAGTACTTC. Translated: CATTQGFEQYF.

Concerning this clonotype itself: A read error may produce the germline difference seen at one junction end. J is TRBJ2-5 and V is TRBV6-1; 9 bases map to TRBD2. The germline gives CDR1 MNHNS, CDR2 SASEGT. The CDR3 spans 17 residues. The CDR3 DNA reads as TGTGCCAGCAGTAGAACTAGCGGGCCTAGTTTAAAAGAGACCCAGAACTTC. Translating gives CASSRTSGPSLKETQNF.

The chain joins TRBV12-3 or TRBV12-4 to TRBJ2-6, with a weak D call TRBD1 (6 bases). This CDR3 contains 19 residues. V lost 5 bases and J 0 bases, leaving 20 bases between the germline ends. The CDR3: CASSLFRTAKTSGANVLTF. CDR3 bases: TGTGCCAGCAGTCTCTTCCGGACAGCCAAGACCTCTGGGGCCAACGTCCTGACTTTC.